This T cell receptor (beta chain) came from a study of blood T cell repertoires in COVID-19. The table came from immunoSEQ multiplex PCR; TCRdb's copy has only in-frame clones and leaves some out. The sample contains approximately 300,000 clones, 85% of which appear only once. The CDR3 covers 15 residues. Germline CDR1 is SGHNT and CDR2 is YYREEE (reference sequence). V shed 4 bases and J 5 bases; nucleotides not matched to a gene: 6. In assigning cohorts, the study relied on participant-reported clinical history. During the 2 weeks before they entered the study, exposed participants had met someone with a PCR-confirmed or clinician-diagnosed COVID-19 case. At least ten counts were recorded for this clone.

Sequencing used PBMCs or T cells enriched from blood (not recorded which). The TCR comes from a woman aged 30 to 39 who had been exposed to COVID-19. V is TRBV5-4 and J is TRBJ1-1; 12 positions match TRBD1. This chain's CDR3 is CASSRGQGAGTEAFF. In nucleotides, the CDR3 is TGTGCCAGCAGCCGGGGACAGGGGGCAGGAACTGAAGCTTTCTTT.